The 14 T cell receptor beta chains below were found in one sample sequenced in a study of T cells after yellow fever vaccination. TCRdb recomputed calls from the 5' RACE reads with MiXCR, one row per CDR3 protein. The sample comprises about 550,000 distinct CDR3 sequences, approximately 21% of which are singletons, and 14% rests with the top ten. The sample in question was PBMCs, obtained 15 days after the yellow fever booster vaccination. The receptor source for this set is a man aged 25 to 40 who received the YFV17D yellow fever vaccine.

This clonotype was seen more than once but under ten times. As DNA, the CDR3 is TGTGCCAGCAGTGGGGGGACAGCGTTTCTCGATGAGCAGTTCTTC. Translating gives CASSGGTAFLDEQFF. This sequence joins TRBV2 and TRBJ2-1; 7 bases are shared with TRBD1. Germline values: CDR1 SNHLY, CDR2 FYNNEI. This CDR3 region has 15 residues. V was pared by 4 bases and J by 8 bases, with 11 bases of the junction left unmatched.

V gene TRBV5-1 combines with J gene TRBJ1-4, with 9 positions matching TRBD1. This CDR3 has 14 amino acids. Trimming removed 4 bases from V and 7 bases from J; junction bases left unmatched: 5. CDR1 is SGHRS, CDR2 YFSETQ, per germline. The CDR3 loop reads CASSAGTGSEKLFF. The CDR3 DNA follows: TGCGCCAGCAGCGCCGGGACAGGGTCTGAAAAACTGTTTTTT.

This clonotype was seen a handful of times. This chain joins TRBV20-1 and TRBJ1-1, with no clear D. This CDR3 has 12 residues. Germline lookup yields CDR1 DFQATT and CDR2 SNEGSKA (reference sequence). Trimming removed 4 bases at V and 5 bases at J, with 11 bases between. The CDR3 reads CSAIVMETEAFF. The CDR3 DNA sequence: TGCAGTGCTATAGTAATGGAGACTGAAGCTTTCTTT.

The J gene is TRBJ2-1, the V gene TRBV10-3, with D perhaps matching TRBD1 (6 bases). The V gene lost 10 bases and the J gene lost 2 bases, with 12 bases spanning the gap. The CDR3 has 13 residues. Germline V gives CDR1 ENHRY, CDR2 SYGVKD. Here the CDR3 reads CATRTDAYNEQFF. The DNA for the CDR3 is TGTGCCACCCGGACAGACGCCTACAATGAGCAGTTCTTC.

This clonotype occurred many times. V is TRBV24-1 and J is TRBJ2-3; D possibly corresponds to TRBD1 (5 bases). The germline V and J ends were trimmed by 2 bases and 2 bases, with 10 bases remaining between them. CDR3 length: 15 residues. The germline V gene has CDR1 KGHDR and CDR2 SFDVKD. CDR3 loop: CATSDSGWDTDTQYF. CDR3 coding DNA: TGTGCCACCAGTGATTCAGGGTGGGACACAGATACGCAGTATTTT.

V usage is TRBV20-1 and J usage is TRBJ2-7, with TRBD2 as a possible D gene (5 bases). The CDR3 sequence is 11 residues long. The ends were cut back, 6 bases at V and 6 bases at J, with 12 bases in the middle. Per germline, CDR1 DFQATT and CDR2 SNEGSKA (reference sequence). The CDR3 region has the DNA TGCAGTGCCGTCGGTGGGAGCGAGCAGTACTTC. Translation gives CSAVGGSEQYF.

The rearrangement uses TRBV29-1 and TRBJ2-7; 7 bases fit TRBD1. The CDR3 is made up of 15 amino acids. Looked up from germline, CDR1 is SQVTM and CDR2 is ANQGSEA. After removal of 0 bases from V and 2 bases from J, the junction contained 7 bases not matched to a gene. The CDR3 DNA reads as TGCAGCGTTGAAGATTGGGGGACAGTGCCCTACGAGCAGTACTTC. This gives the protein CSVEDWGTVPYEQYF.

The CDR3 region has the DNA TGTGCCTCAAACCACGGGACAGTTAACACCGGGGAGCTGTTTTTT. Protein product: CASNHGTVNTGELFF. The rearrangement links TRBV30 to TRBJ2-2, with TRBD1 matching over 7 bases. The CDR3 is made up of 15 amino acids. In germline, CDR1 is GTSNPN, CDR2 SVGIG (reference sequence). Trimming took 7 bases from V and 2 from J; bases not matched to a gene: 10. The complete variable domain, with remaining parts taken from reference TRBV30 and TRBJ2-2, reads SQTIHQWPATLVQPVGSPLSLECTVEGTSNPNLYWYRQAAGRGLQLLFYSVGIGQISSEVPQNLSASRPQDRQFILSSKKLLLSDSGFYLCASNHGTVNTGELFFGEGSRLTVL.

The chain links TRBV5-1 to TRBJ2-2; no firm D call. Germline V gene sequence: CDR1 SGHRS, CDR2 YFSETQ. The V end lost 0 bases, the J end lost 4 bases, and 13 bases lay between the germline ends. There are 16 residues in the CDR3. The CDR3 is CASSLGDSGGTGELFF. CDR3 coding DNA: TGCGCCAGCAGCTTGGGGGATTCGGGTGGCACCGGGGAGCTGTTTTTT.

J is TRBJ2-7 and V is TRBV7-9; D is uncertain. The germline V gene encodes CDR1 SEHNR and CDR2 FQNEAQ (reference sequence). V lost 5 bases, J lost 0 bases, and 11 bases lay in between. The CDR3 spans 14 residues. The CDR3 coding sequence is TGTGCCAGCAGCCCCCTGTGGGTCTCCTACGAGCAGTACTTC. It encodes CASSPLWVSYEQYF.

The chain recombines TRBV2 with TRBJ2-1; 7 bases align to TRBD2. The CDR3 covers 13 residues. Germline CDR1 reads SNHLY; CDR2 reads FYNNEI. J lost 8 bases, V lost 8 bases, and 9 bases had no gene match. The CDR3 DNA reads TGTGCCAGCCTTGGACTAGGGTTAGATGAGCAGTTCTTC. Amino acid sequence: CASLGLGLDEQFF.

The chain is built from TRBV14 and TRBJ2-2; D is uncertain. The CDR3 has 16 amino acids. V lost 1 base to trimming and J lost 6 bases, with 15 bases between them. Germline CDR1 is SGHDN and CDR2 is FVKESK. The CDR3 sequence: CASSQVGRSEAGELFF. The DNA for the CDR3 is TGTGCCAGCAGCCAAGTCGGCCGAAGTGAGGCCGGGGAGCTGTTTTTT.

The rearrangement joins TRBV10-3 to TRBJ2-3, with D tentatively TRBD1 (7 bases). The CDR3 sequence is 15 residues long. Germline lookup yields CDR1 ENHRY and CDR2 SYGVKD. V dropped 3 bases and J dropped 6 bases, with 16 bases sitting between them. The CDR3 coding sequence is TGTGCCATCAGTGACCCTGACAGGGAGGCGGATACGCAGTATTTT. It is translated as CAISDPDREADTQYF.

This chain joins TRBV24-1 and TRBJ2-3, with TRBD1 matching over 9 bases. The CDR3 consists of 15 residues. After removal of 3 bases from V and 6 bases from J, the junction contained 6 bases not matched to a gene. Germline V gene data show CDR1 as KGHDR and CDR2 as SFDVKD. CDR3 DNA: TGTGCCACCAGTGATCGACAGGGGGTGGCGGATACGCAGTATTTT. It yields the protein CATSDRQGVADTQYF.